The following is a T cell receptor (beta chain) sequence with its context. Its antigen is unidentified. Read sequence stops 3 residues before the CDR3 end, and the germline J gene provides the missing end. All participants had a single incident cervical HPV16 infection, and prevalent HPV16 infections were excluded. The data were produced by immunoSEQ multiplex PCR, yet TCRdb's version contains in-frame clones alone and is incomplete. The sample has about 28,000 clones, and its top ten clones hold roughly 17%. Germline CDR1 reads SGHNT; CDR2 reads YYREEE (reference sequence). This CDR3 region has 12 residues. Deletions cut 3 bases from V and 2 bases from J, with 2 bases between. The sample belongs to a study of T cells in women clearing cervical HPV infection. Study information: Cases' blood sampling followed lesion detection by median approximately 150 days (90 to 200). Only a few women had HLA typing results available. Points from the study as a whole: Richness differences could reflect unmeasured T-cell content per sample.

The rearrangement joins TRBV5-4 to TRBJ2-2; D is unresolved. This receptor was taken from a woman aged 18 to 69 with a cervical HPV16 infection that either progressed to CIN3+ or cleared (not recorded which). The material sequenced was blood buffy coat. The CDR3 here is CASSSNTGELFF. CDR3 bases read: TGTGCCAGCAGCTCTAACACCGGGGAG.